One sample yielded the 15 T cell receptor beta chains listed below, sequenced in a study of response to subunit inactivated influenza vaccine. TCRdb processed the RT-PCR reads anew with MiXCR; each CDR3 protein has one entry. The sample consists of 450,000 to 550,000 distinct CDR3 sequences, 25% of them appearing once. The material sequenced was CD4+ T cells sorted from PBMCs, taken around 5 days after vaccination. The origin of the receptors is a man between 50 and 59 years old who received an inactivated influenza vaccine.

This clonotype has just a few counts. The rearrangement joins TRBV7-2 to TRBJ2-3; TRBD2 matches at 9 bases. CDR1 and CDR2 (germline): SGHTA, FQGNSA. The junction had 9 bases not matched to a gene; V was cut back by 5 bases and J by 0 bases. This CDR3 is built from 17 residues. DNA for the CDR3: TGTGCCAGCAGCATCCGGCGGCTAGCGGGGAGCACAGATACGCAGTATTTT. Encoded protein: CASSIRRLAGSTDTQYF.

The CDR3: CASSGLAGFHEQFF. The CDR3 nucleotides read TGTGCCAGCAGTGGACTAGCGGGGTTCCATGAGCAGTTCTTC. J is TRBJ2-1 and V is TRBV2; 11 nucleotides match TRBD2. This CDR3 has 14 residues. V trimming: 4 bases; J trimming: 8 bases; junction bases outside the gene matches: 4. Germline values: CDR1 SNHLY, CDR2 FYNNEI.

The chain carries TRBV6-1 and TRBJ2-1; 12 bases are shared with TRBD2. Trimming took 10 bases from V and 4 from J; bases not matched to a gene: 8. The CDR3 loop spans 15 amino acids. Germline-derived CDR1 and CDR2 are MNHNS and SASEGT. In nucleotides, the CDR3 is TGTGCCACCGAGGGGCTAGCGGGGGGGTACAATGAGCAGTTCTTC. Translated: CATEGLAGGYNEQFF.

J is TRBJ2-3 and V is TRBV12-3 or TRBV12-4, with unresolved D. The CDR3 consists of 12 residues. V lost 5 bases to trimming and J lost 7 bases, with 10 bases between them. The CDR3 sequence is CASSLPPNTQYF. The CDR3, as DNA: TGTGCCAGCAGTCTTCCGCCAAATACGCAGTATTTT.

The rearrangement links TRBV6-5 to TRBJ2-1, with 9 bases matching TRBD2. This CDR3 spans 18 amino acids. V lost 2 bases to trimming and J lost 1 base; unmatched junction nucleotides: 9. The germline CDR1 and CDR2 sequences are MNHEY and SVGAGI. CDR3 in DNA: TGTGCCAGCAGTTACACGGCGGGGGGGCCGAGTTCCTACAATGAGCAGTTCTTC. Its translation: CASSYTAGGPSSYNEQFF.

This clonotype has just a few counts. The V and J genes are TRBV5-1 and TRBJ2-2; D remains ambiguous. V shed 4 bases and J shed 1 base, with 14 bases lying between them. CDR3 length: 16 amino acids. Germline CDR1 SGHRS, CDR2 YFSETQ. The CDR3 DNA sequence: TGCGCCAGCAGCCCCTTATCAGGCCGGAACACCGGGGAGCTGTTTTTT. Translating it yields CASSPLSGRNTGELFF.

The chain employs TRBV18 and TRBJ1-1; 9 bases match TRBD1. The trim removed 6 bases at V and 0 bases at J, leaving 5 bases unmatched. The CDR3 covers 15 residues. Germline assignment: CDR1 KGHSH and CDR2 LQKENI. CDR3: CASSRNRGLNTEAFF. The CDR3 region has the DNA TGTGCCAGCTCTCGTAACAGGGGGCTGAACACTGAAGCTTTCTTT.

V is TRBV7-2 and J is TRBJ2-1; a possible D gene is TRBD1 (6 bases). The CDR3 spans 15 residues. The germline V and J ends were trimmed by 5 bases and 0 bases, with 11 bases remaining between them. Germline V lookup: CDR1 SGHTA, CDR2 FQGNSA. The CDR3: CASSPRGLSYNEQFF. CDR3 coding DNA: TGTGCCAGCAGCCCCAGGGGTCTCTCCTACAATGAGCAGTTCTTC. Full variable domain (remainder filled in from reference TRBV7-2 and TRBJ2-1): GAGVSQSPSNKVTEKGKDVELRCDPISGHTALYWYRQSLGQGLEFLIYFQGNSAPDKSGLPSDRFSAERTGGSVSTLTIQRTQQEDSAVYLCASSPRGLSYNEQFFGPGTRLTVL.

The sample holds a few counts of this clonotype. The rearrangement uses TRBV12-3 or TRBV12-4 and TRBJ2-2, with TRBD2 matching over 11 bases. V lost 2 bases, J lost 5 bases, and 7 bases stayed unmatched. The CDR3 contains 17 residues. The CDR3 region has the DNA TGTGCCAGCAGTTTACCTAGCGGGGGGCCTGGGACCGGGGAGCTGTTTTTT. Translating gives CASSLPSGGPGTGELFF.

This clonotype was picked up a small number of times. The rearrangement joins TRBV7-2 to TRBJ2-1, with 8 positions matching TRBD2. Trimming cost V 2 bases and J 6 bases; bases outside gene matches: 3. CDR1 and CDR2 from the germline V gene are SGHTA and FQGNSA. The CDR3 totals 14 residues. The CDR3 loop is CASSLTGGGNEQFF. The CDR3 nucleotides are TGTGCCAGCAGCTTAACGGGAGGGGGCAATGAGCAGTTCTTC.

This clonotype was detected only a few times. The rearrangement joins TRBV2 to TRBJ2-3; TRBD2 might be the D (5 bases). The germline V gene encodes CDR1 SNHLY and CDR2 FYNNEI. V lost 7 bases, J lost 2 bases, and 7 bases lay in between. This CDR3 is built from 12 residues. CDR3 protein: CASTGITDTQYF. The CDR3, as DNA: TGTGCCAGCACGGGGATCACAGATACGCAGTATTTT. Drawing the rest from reference TRBV2 and TRBJ2-3, the complete variable domain is EPEVTQTPSHQVTQMGQEVILRCVPISNHLYFYWYRQILGQKVEFLVSFYNNEISEKSEIFDDQFSVERPDGSNFTLKIRSTKLEDSAMYFCASTGITDTQYFGPGTRLTVL.

The V and J genes are TRBV20-1 and TRBJ1-6; 7 nucleotides match TRBD1. Germline CDR1 is DFQATT and CDR2 is SNEGSKA (reference sequence). The V and J ends lost 5 bases and 15 bases, in that order; junction bases with no gene match: 10. This CDR3 contains 12 residues. This CDR3 reads CSAAPTGQLLHF. CDR3 DNA: TGCAGTGCTGCCCCGACAGGGCAGCTCCTCCACTTT.

The sample holds a few counts of this clonotype. The chain's CDR3 is CSARDLGQRTEAFF. The CDR3 DNA reads as TGCAGTGCTAGAGATTTAGGGCAGCGCACTGAAGCTTTCTTT. V and J are TRBV20-1 and TRBJ1-1; D not certain. Germline loops: CDR1 DFQATT, CDR2 SNEGSKA (reference sequence). The length of the CDR3 is 14 residues. V was trimmed by 0 bases and J by 4 bases, leaving 12 bases between them.

This clonotype showed up many times. J is TRBJ1-5 and V is TRBV12-3 or TRBV12-4; no definite D call. There are 15 residues in the CDR3. The germline V and J ends were trimmed by 2 bases and 1 base, with 9 bases remaining between them. The CDR3 loop is CASSLRGLSNQPQHF. The CDR3 DNA sequence: TGTGCCAGCAGTTTACGGGGTCTCAGCAATCAGCCCCAGCATTTT.

The chain employs TRBV5-6 and TRBJ2-5, with D possibly matching TRBD1 (5 bases). Trimming took off 0 bases at V and 6 bases at J, with 12 bases between the two ends. Germline V gene lookup returns CDR1 SGHDT and CDR2 YYEEEE. This CDR3 comprises 14 residues. The CDR3 sequence: CASSLEGVQKTQYF. The CDR3 bases are TGTGCCAGCAGCTTGGAAGGGGTTCAAAAGACCCAGTACTTC.